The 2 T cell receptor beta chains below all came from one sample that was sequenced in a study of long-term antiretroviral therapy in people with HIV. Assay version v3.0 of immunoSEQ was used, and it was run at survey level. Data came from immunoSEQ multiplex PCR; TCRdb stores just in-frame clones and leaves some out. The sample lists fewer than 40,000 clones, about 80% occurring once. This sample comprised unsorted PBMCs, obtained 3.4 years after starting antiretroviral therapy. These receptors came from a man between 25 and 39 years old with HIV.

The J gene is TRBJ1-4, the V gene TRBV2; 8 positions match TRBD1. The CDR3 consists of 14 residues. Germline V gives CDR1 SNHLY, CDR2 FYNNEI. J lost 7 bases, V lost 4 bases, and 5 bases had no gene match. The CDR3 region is CASSAETGGEKLFF. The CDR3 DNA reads TGTGCCAGCAGTGCGGAAACAGGGGGTGAAAAACTGTTTTTT.

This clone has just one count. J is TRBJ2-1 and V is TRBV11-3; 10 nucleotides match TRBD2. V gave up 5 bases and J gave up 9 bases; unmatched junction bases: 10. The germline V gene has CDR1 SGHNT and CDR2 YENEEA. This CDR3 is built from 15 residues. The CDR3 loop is CASSPHSGRLGEQFF. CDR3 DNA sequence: TGTGCCAGCAGCCCCCATAGCGGGAGGTTGGGTGAGCAGTTCTTC.